Shown below are 23 T cell receptor beta chains from a single sample sequenced in a study of blood T cell repertoires in COVID-19. Sequencing used immunoSEQ multiplex PCR; TCRdb keeps in-frame clones, though not all of them. The sample lists under 300,000 clones; approximately 88% were seen once. The sample comprised peripheral blood. The receptors here all came from a woman younger than 45 with acute or convalescent COVID-19.

The chain has TRBV18 and TRBJ1-2, with TRBD1 matching over 9 bases. The V gene's germline CDR1 is KGHSH and CDR2 LQKENI. The V and J ends lost 1 base and 8 bases, in that order; junction bases with no gene match: 14. The CDR3 is made up of 17 amino acids. CDR3 sequence reads: CASSPLLETGTGSGYTF. CDR3 nucleotide sequence: TGTGCCAGCTCACCACTACTGGAAACCGGGACAGGGAGCGGCTACACCTTC.

The chain couples TRBV4-1 to TRBJ2-1; TRBD2 matches 7 bases. CDR3 length equals 18 residues. The J segment lost 5 bases and the V segment lost 0 bases, leaving 13 bases of the junction unmatched. Looked up from germline, CDR1 is MGHRA and CDR2 is YSYEKL. The CDR3 is CASSQDGIAGVGNNEQFF. CDR3 DNA: TGCGCCAGCAGCCAAGACGGGATAGCGGGTGTGGGGAACAATGAGCAGTTCTTC.

V and J are TRBV6-5 and TRBJ2-1, with D possibly TRBD1 on 6 matching bases. Trimming cost V 2 bases and J 7 bases, with 12 bases left between them. The CDR3 sequence is 14 residues long. Germline CDR1 reads MNHEY; CDR2 reads SVGAGI. The CDR3 protein is CASSYGTLRNEQFF. CDR3 DNA sequence: TGTGCCAGCAGTTACGGGACATTAAGGAATGAGCAGTTCTTC.

The rearrangement joins TRBV9 to TRBJ2-2, with 8 bases identical to TRBD2. The ends lost 6 bases at V and 7 bases at J; junction bases unmatched: 8. The CDR3 sequence is 14 residues long. Germline V gives CDR1 SGDLS, CDR2 YYNGEE. CDR3 DNA sequence: TGTGCCAGCATGCGGGAGGTAGTCGGCGGGGAGCTGTTTTTT. Protein product: CASMREVVGGELFF. Full variable domain (missing parts from reference TRBV9 and TRBJ2-2): DSGVTQTPKHLITATGQRVTLRCSPRSGDLSVYWYQQSLDQGLQFLIQYYNGEERAKGNILERFSAQQFPDLHSELNLSSLELGDSALYFCASMREVVGGELFFGEGSRLTVL.

The V and J genes are TRBV7-8 and TRBJ2-7; 10 bases fit TRBD2. The CDR3 is made up of 15 amino acids. Germline V gene lookup returns CDR1 SGHVS and CDR2 FQNEAQ. Trimming took 1 base from V and 4 from J; bases not matched to a gene: 4. The CDR3 spells CASSLGLAGEYEQYF. DNA of the CDR3: TGTGCCAGCAGCTTAGGGCTAGCGGGAGAGTACGAGCAGTACTTC.

J is TRBJ2-7 and V is TRBV30; 14 bases are a match to TRBD2. The CDR3 has 17 residues. The V gene end was trimmed by 1 base and the J gene end by 2 bases; junction bases not matched to a gene: 7. Germline loops: CDR1 GTSNPN, CDR2 SVGIG (reference sequence). The CDR3, as DNA: TGTGCCTGGAGTGGCCGCCCGGGACTAGCGGGGGCCTACGAGCAGTACTTC. Protein sequence: CAWSGRPGLAGAYEQYF.

The chain joins TRBV2 to TRBJ2-5; a weak D match, TRBD1 (5 bases). This CDR3 has 18 amino acids. V was cut by 2 bases and J by 5 bases, with 24 bases left in between. CDR1 and CDR2 from the germline V gene are SNHLY and FYNNEI. The CDR3 reads CASSESLHLGLVQETQYF. The DNA for the CDR3 is TGTGCCAGCAGTGAAAGCCTTCACTTGGGGCTCGTCCAGGAGACCCAGTACTTC.

This chain links TRBV9 with TRBJ1-2, with TRBD1 as a possible D gene (5 bases). CDR3 length equals 14 residues. The germline V gene has CDR1 SGDLS and CDR2 YYNGEE. Trimming took off 4 bases at V and 7 bases at J, with 17 bases between the two ends. CDR3 residues: CASSPWVGGIGYTF. The CDR3 DNA is TGTGCCAGCAGCCCCTGGGTCGGGGGGATTGGCTACACCTTC.

Only one count was recorded for this clone. The chain carries TRBV9 and TRBJ1-1; D gene uncertain. V lost 0 bases to trimming and J lost 6 bases, with 9 bases between them. CDR1 and CDR2 from the germline V gene are SGDLS and YYNGEE. The CDR3 runs 13 residues. The CDR3 region has the DNA TGTGCCAGCAGCGTAGGACCGGGATCTGAAGCTTTCTTT. It codes for CASSVGPGSEAFF.

J is TRBJ2-7 and V is TRBV3-1 (or the pseudogene TRBV3-2); TRBD2 agrees at 10 bases. This CDR3 is 14 amino acids long. Germline trimming cut 4 bases from V and 5 bases from J; bases unmatched to any gene: 5. Germline assignment: CDR1 LGHDT and CDR2 YNNKEL (reference sequence). The CDR3 sequence is CASSLLAGADEQYF. In nucleotides, the CDR3 is TGTGCCAGCAGCCTTCTAGCGGGAGCAGACGAGCAGTACTTC.

This chain joins TRBV7-8 and TRBJ1-2, with a weak D call TRBD1 (5 bases). The CDR3 runs 14 residues. Germline-derived CDR1 and CDR2 are SGHVS and FQNEAQ. The germline V and J ends were trimmed by 3 bases and 3 bases, with 11 bases remaining between them. The CDR3 region is CASSFDSFDYGYTF. The CDR3 DNA reads TGTGCCAGCAGCTTTGACAGCTTTGACTATGGCTACACCTTC.

This clone was picked up a small number of times. The V gene is TRBV7-2, the J gene TRBJ2-6; 10 bases agree with TRBD1. CDR3 length: 19 residues. CDR1 SGHTA and CDR2 FQGNSA come from the germline V gene. Trimming cost V 2 bases and J 0 bases; bases outside gene matches: 7. Written as DNA, the CDR3 is TGTGCCAGCAGCTTAAGGGGACAGGGGTTGAGCTCTGGGGCCAACGTCCTGACTTTC. Protein product: CASSLRGQGLSSGANVLTF. The full variable domain, rest sourced from reference TRBV7-2 and TRBJ2-6, is GAGVSQSPSNKVTEKGKDVELRCDPISGHTALYWYRQSLGQGLEFLIYFQGNSAPDKSGLPSDRFSAERTGGSVSTLTIQRTQQEDSAVYLCASSLRGQGLSSGANVLTFGAGSRLTVL.

The sample holds a few counts of this clone. The rearrangement joins TRBV5-1 to TRBJ2-3, with 7 bases fitting TRBD2. CDR3 length: 13 amino acids. The junction had 1 base not matched to a gene; V was cut back by 4 bases and J by 2 bases. The germline V gene has CDR1 SGHRS and CDR2 YFSETQ. DNA for the CDR3: TGCGCCAGCAGCCGGGACTACACAGATACGCAGTATTTT. This encodes CASSRDYTDTQYF.

The V gene is TRBV19, the J gene TRBJ2-7; TRBD2 might be the D (6 bases). This CDR3 has 13 amino acids. Deletions cut 3 bases from V and 5 bases from J, with 11 bases between. Germline CDR1 LNHDA, CDR2 SQIVND (reference sequence). The CDR3 bases are TGTGCCAGTAGTATGCGGGGTTCCAACGAGCAGTACTTC. Amino acid sequence: CASSMRGSNEQYF.

The rearrangement uses TRBV5-1 and TRBJ2-5, with 13 bases that match TRBD2. The V gene end was trimmed by 2 bases and the J gene end by 5 bases; junction bases not matched to a gene: 6. CDR1 and CDR2 from the germline V gene are SGHRS and YFSETQ. The CDR3 contains 16 residues. The CDR3 is CASSFGLAGVGETQYF. Written as DNA, the CDR3 is TGCGCCAGCAGCTTCGGACTAGCGGGAGTGGGGGAGACCCAGTACTTC.

The chain employs TRBV9 and TRBJ2-2; 8 positions agree with TRBD2. Germline V lookup: CDR1 SGDLS, CDR2 YYNGEE. V was pared by 0 bases and J by 2 bases, with 3 bases of the junction left unmatched. The CDR3 runs to 16 residues. The CDR3 coding sequence is TGTGCCAGCAGCGTAGGGGCGGGAGGTAACACCGGGGAGCTGTTTTTT. The encoded protein is CASSVGAGGNTGELFF.

The V and J genes are TRBV30 and TRBJ1-1, with D possibly TRBD1 on 6 matching bases. Looked up from germline, CDR1 is GTSNPN and CDR2 is SVGIG (reference sequence). V was pared by 2 bases and J by 0 bases, with 10 bases between. CDR3 length: 14 residues. The CDR3 sequence is CAWSLAGVNTEAFF. CDR3 bases: TGTGCCTGGAGTCTGGCAGGGGTGAACACTGAAGCTTTCTTT.

V gene TRBV6-2 or TRBV6-3 combines with J gene TRBJ1-5; TRBD1 agrees at 10 bases. The germline V gene has CDR1 MNHEY and CDR2 SVGEGT. V shed 6 bases, J shed 0 bases, and the junction held 8 bases outside the gene matches. The length of the CDR3 is 17 residues. The DNA of the CDR3 is TGTGCCAGCAGCATGACAGGGGGCGCTAGTAGCAATCAGCCCCAGCATTTT. Encoded protein: CASSMTGGASSNQPQHF.

The chain employs TRBV27 and TRBJ2-7; 7 nucleotides line up with TRBD1. The CDR3 runs 14 residues. After removal of 5 bases from V and 2 bases from J, the junction contained 6 bases not matched to a gene. The germline CDR1 and CDR2 sequences are MNHEY and SMNVEV (reference sequence). CDR3 sequence (DNA): TGTGCCAGCAGTACGGGGACAGCTACCTACGAGCAGTACTTC. Translation gives CASSTGTATYEQYF.

The chain couples TRBV29-1 to TRBJ2-3; TRBD2 aligns across 9 bases. Germline V lookup: CDR1 SQVTM, CDR2 ANQGSEA. V lost 0 bases to trimming and J lost 2 bases; unmatched junction nucleotides: 6. This CDR3 comprises 16 residues. Here the CDR3 reads CSVEDLREGLTDTQYF. CDR3 in DNA: TGCAGCGTTGAAGATCTGCGGGAGGGCCTCACAGATACGCAGTATTTT.

This clone was observed once. This chain links TRBV30 with TRBJ1-6, with D tentatively TRBD1 (6 bases). Germline V gene sequence: CDR1 GTSNPN, CDR2 SVGIG (reference sequence). V gave up 4 bases and J gave up 7 bases, with 14 bases separating them. The CDR3 contains 14 residues. This CDR3 is CAWNSYRENSPLHF. For the CDR3, the DNA is TGTGCCTGGAACTCCTACAGGGAGAATTCACCCCTCCACTTT.

This clone was seen once. The chain is built from TRBV19 and TRBJ2-3; possibly TRBD2 for D (5 bases). Germline values: CDR1 LNHDA, CDR2 SQIVND (reference sequence). Between the trimmed V and J ends, which lost 6 bases and 6 bases, there was a span of 7 bases. The CDR3 has 11 residues. The CDR3 coding sequence is TGTGCCAGTAGACAGCGGGATACGCAGTATTTT. This sequence encodes CASRQRDTQYF. Full variable domain (rest looked up from reference TRBV19 and TRBJ2-3): DGGITQSPKYLFRKEGQNVTLSCEQNLNHDAMYWYRQDPGQGLRLIYYSQIVNDFQKGDIAEGYSVSREKKESFPLTVTSAQKNPTAFYLCASRQRDTQYFGPGTRLTVL.

The chain recombines TRBV24-1 with TRBJ1-2; TRBD1 aligns across 9 bases. After removal of 4 bases from V and 7 bases from J, the junction contained 6 bases not matched to a gene. Germline CDR1 KGHDR, CDR2 SFDVKD. CDR3 size: 14 residues. This CDR3 is CATSDTNRGPGYTF. CDR3 sequence (DNA): TGTGCCACCAGTGACACCAACAGGGGGCCTGGCTACACCTTC.